Listed below are T cell receptor beta chains from one sample, sequenced in a study of shared clonotypes between healthy human individuals. Clones were read by immunoSEQ multiplex PCR, and TCRdb kept only the in-frame ones, dropping some. The table records millions of clones, roughly 94% of them present only once. The sample comprised naive CD4+ T cells sorted from blood. The source is a man younger than 35 in good health. Each CDR3 is given with its conserved first and last residue. The D gene is left open where the match is weak. Clone size, where shown, is once, few, many, or a class for clones that have expanded.

v_gene: TRBV10-3; d_gene: .; j_gene: TRBJ2-6; abundance: .; CDR3nt: TGTGCCATCAGTGAGAGGACGGGGTCCGGGGCCAACGTCCTGACTTTC; CDR3aa: CAISERTGSGANVLTF
v_gene: TRBV7-9; d_gene: TRBD2; j_gene: TRBJ2-7; abundance: once; CDR3nt: TGTGCCAGCAGCTTTCATGAAGCAGGGACTAGCGAGCAGTACTTC; CDR3aa: CASSFHEAGTSEQYF
v_gene: TRBV30; d_gene: .; j_gene: TRBJ2-7; abundance: .; CDR3nt: TGTGCCTCATCTAGACGGTCCTTGAATCGCGAGCAGTACTTC; CDR3aa: CASSRRSLNREQYF
v_gene: TRBV6-1; d_gene: TRBD2; j_gene: TRBJ2-3; abundance: .; CDR3nt: TGTGCCAGCAGTGACGGGCGGGAGGACTGGGGTACAGATACGCAGTATTTT; CDR3aa: CASSDGREDWGTDTQYF
v_gene: TRBV2; d_gene: .; j_gene: TRBJ2-4; abundance: .; CDR3nt: TGTGCCAGCCACGACTTTATAGCCAAAAACATTCAGTACTTC; CDR3aa: CASHDFIAKNIQYF
v_gene: TRBV7-9; d_gene: .; j_gene: TRBJ2-7; abundance: .; CDR3nt: TGTGCCAGCAGCCCAGCAAGAGTACATACCTACGAGCAGTACTTC; CDR3aa: CASSPARVHTYEQYF
v_gene: TRBV9; d_gene: .; j_gene: TRBJ1-3; abundance: .; CDR3nt: TGTGCCAGCAGCGTAGCCCCCAGGACAGCATCACCTTACTCTGGAAACACCATATATTTT; CDR3aa: CASSVAPRTASPYSGNTIYF
v_gene: TRBV6-5; d_gene: TRBD1; j_gene: TRBJ2-2; abundance: .; CDR3nt: TGTGCCAGCAGACAGACAGGGATGAACACCGGGGAGCTGTTTTTT; CDR3aa: CASRQTGMNTGELFF
v_gene: TRBV18; d_gene: .; j_gene: TRBJ2-2; abundance: .; CDR3nt: TGTGCCAGCTCACCAAGATTTGCCGGGGAGCTGTTTTTT; CDR3aa: CASSPRFAGELFF
v_gene: TRBV2; d_gene: .; j_gene: TRBJ2-7; abundance: .; CDR3nt: TGTGCCAGCAGAAGCGGGCCTGACGAGCAGTACTTC; CDR3aa: CASRSGPDEQYF
v_gene: TRBV7-2; d_gene: TRBD2; j_gene: TRBJ2-1; abundance: .; CDR3nt: TGTGCCAGCAGCAGCGGCGGGGGGGAGTTCTTC; CDR3aa: CASSSGGGEFF
v_gene: TRBV27; d_gene: .; j_gene: TRBJ2-7; abundance: .; CDR3nt: TGTGCCAGCAGTCCGGGACCGCCCAAATTACACGAGCAGTACTTC; CDR3aa: CASSPGPPKLHEQYF
v_gene: TRBV5-1; d_gene: TRBD1; j_gene: TRBJ2-7; abundance: .; CDR3nt: TGCGCCAGCAGCTTGTGGGGACAGGGGTCTACCGAGCAGTACTTC; CDR3aa: CASSLWGQGSTEQYF
v_gene: TRBV7-2; d_gene: TRBD1; j_gene: TRBJ2-7; abundance: .; CDR3nt: TGTGCCAGCAGCTTATCTGGGACAGCCTACGAGCAGTACTTC; CDR3aa: CASSLSGTAYEQYF
v_gene: TRBV30; d_gene: TRBD1; j_gene: TRBJ1-2; abundance: .; CDR3nt: TGTGCCTGGAGACAGACAGGGGGCAGTAACTATGGCTACACCTTC; CDR3aa: CAWRQTGGSNYGYTF
v_gene: TRBV5-6; d_gene: TRBD1; j_gene: TRBJ1-6; abundance: .; CDR3nt: TGTGCCAGCAGCTTGGCCCTTGGCAGGGGGGAAAATTCACCCCTCCACTTT; CDR3aa: CASSLALGRGENSPLHF
v_gene: TRBV15; d_gene: .; j_gene: TRBJ1-2; abundance: .; CDR3nt: TGTGCCACCAGCAGAGAGATTTACTATGGCTACACCTTC; CDR3aa: CATSREIYYGYTF
v_gene: TRBV12-5; d_gene: .; j_gene: TRBJ2-6; abundance: .; CDR3nt: TGTGCTAGTGGTTTGGTAGTCCAGCACAACCCCTCTGGGGCCAACGTCCTGACTTTC; CDR3aa: CASGLVVQHNPSGANVLTF
v_gene: TRBV5-1; d_gene: .; j_gene: TRBJ2-5; abundance: .; CDR3nt: TGCGCCAGCAGCCGGGACACGGGAGAGACCCAGTACTTC; CDR3aa: CASSRDTGETQYF
v_gene: TRBV5-4; d_gene: TRBD1; j_gene: TRBJ2-7; abundance: .; CDR3nt: TGTGCCAGCAGCTTTGGACAGGGGCCCACCTACGAGCAGTACTTC; CDR3aa: CASSFGQGPTYEQYF
v_gene: TRBV28; d_gene: TRBD1; j_gene: TRBJ2-5; abundance: .; CDR3nt: TGTGCCAGCAGGCACAGACAGGGGGTAGAGACCCAGTACTTC; CDR3aa: CASRHRQGVETQYF
v_gene: TRBV5-1; d_gene: .; j_gene: TRBJ2-2; abundance: .; CDR3nt: TGCGCCAGCAGCTGGACGGGTTCGAACACCGGGGAGCTGTTTTTT; CDR3aa: CASSWTGSNTGELFF
v_gene: TRBV5-1; d_gene: .; j_gene: TRBJ2-1; abundance: .; CDR3nt: TGCGCCAGCAGTGCCGGGGTCTACAATGAGCAGTTCTTC; CDR3aa: CASSAGVYNEQFF
v_gene: TRBV9; d_gene: TRBD1; j_gene: TRBJ2-7; abundance: .; CDR3nt: TGTGCCAGCGGGACAGGGAGATTCGAGCAGTACTTC; CDR3aa: CASGTGRFEQYF
v_gene: TRBV6-5; d_gene: TRBD1; j_gene: TRBJ2-5; abundance: .; CDR3nt: TGTGCCAGCAGTTACCAACGGGACAGAAAACAAGAGACCCAGTACTTC; CDR3aa: CASSYQRDRKQETQYF
v_gene: TRBV25-1; d_gene: .; j_gene: TRBJ1-2; abundance: .; CDR3nt: TGTGCCAGCAAAAATATAGCCCGTGGTCCCCAGGGGACTTATGGCTACACCTTC; CDR3aa: CASKNIARGPQGTYGYTF
v_gene: TRBV20-1; d_gene: .; j_gene: TRBJ2-3; abundance: .; CDR3nt: TGCAGTGCTGCTAGGTTCGATACGCAGTATTTT; CDR3aa: CSAARFDTQYF
v_gene: TRBV5-1; d_gene: .; j_gene: TRBJ1-1; abundance: .; CDR3nt: TGCGCCAGCAGCTTGGCCGAGGGTCTCGGCACTGAAGCTTTCTTT; CDR3aa: CASSLAEGLGTEAFF
v_gene: TRBV19; d_gene: TRBD1; j_gene: TRBJ2-6; abundance: .; CDR3nt: TGTGCCAGTACCAAAGACAGGGATTTCTCTGGGGCCAACGTCCTGACTTTC; CDR3aa: CASTKDRDFSGANVLTF
v_gene: TRBV2; d_gene: .; j_gene: TRBJ2-3; abundance: .; CDR3nt: TGTGCCAGCAGTGGACTCCTAGGGGTAGATACGCAGTATTTT; CDR3aa: CASSGLLGVDTQYF
v_gene: TRBV29-1; d_gene: .; j_gene: TRBJ2-2; abundance: .; CDR3nt: TGCAGCGTTTTAAAGGAGGGTAACACCGGGGAGCTGTTTTTT; CDR3aa: CSVLKEGNTGELFF
v_gene: TRBV11-2; d_gene: .; j_gene: TRBJ2-3; abundance: .; CDR3nt: TGTGCCAGCAGCTTCTACGGGGAGGGCACAGATACGCAGTATTTT; CDR3aa: CASSFYGEGTDTQYF
v_gene: TRBV30; d_gene: .; j_gene: TRBJ2-4; abundance: .; CDR3nt: TGTGCCTGGACCACCTCCCGGCTAGCCAAAAACATTCAGTACTTC; CDR3aa: CAWTTSRLAKNIQYF
v_gene: TRBV6-5; d_gene: .; j_gene: TRBJ2-5; abundance: once; CDR3nt: TGTGCCAGCACCCCAGGAGGGTTCGGGACCCAGTACTTC; CDR3aa: CASTPGGFGTQYF
v_gene: TRBV4-1; d_gene: TRBD2; j_gene: TRBJ2-2; abundance: .; CDR3nt: TGCGCCAGCAGCCAAGATCCCTTGACTAGCGGGAGGGCCCGAGGGTCCGGGGAGCTGTTTTTT; CDR3aa: CASSQDPLTSGRARGSGELFF
v_gene: TRBV30; d_gene: .; j_gene: TRBJ2-7; abundance: .; CDR3nt: TGTGCCTGGAGAGTTGTAACAGGGCCCAACGAGCAGTACTTC; CDR3aa: CAWRVVTGPNEQYF
v_gene: TRBV30; d_gene: TRBD2; j_gene: TRBJ2-5; abundance: .; CDR3nt: TGTGCCTGGAGTGTAGGACTAGCGGGGGCAGAGACCCAGTACTTC; CDR3aa: CAWSVGLAGAETQYF
v_gene: TRBV6-5; d_gene: .; j_gene: TRBJ1-3; abundance: once; CDR3nt: TGTGCCACGTACAGAAGGGGAGACTCTGGAAACACCATATATTTT; CDR3aa: CATYRRGDSGNTIYF
v_gene: TRBV10-1; d_gene: .; j_gene: TRBJ2-3; abundance: .; CDR3nt: TGCGCCAGCAGTGAGTATATGGTGGCCCAAGTCGATACGCAGTATTTT; CDR3aa: CASSEYMVAQVDTQYF
v_gene: TRBV19; d_gene: TRBD2; j_gene: TRBJ2-1; abundance: once; CDR3nt: TGTGCCAGTAGAAGCGGGGGCTCCTACAATGAGCAGTTCTTC; CDR3aa: CASRSGGSYNEQFF
v_gene: TRBV11-2; d_gene: TRBD2; j_gene: TRBJ2-1; abundance: .; CDR3nt: TGTGCCAGCAGCCCGGGACTAGCGTACCAATCTGAATACAATGAGCAGTTCTTC; CDR3aa: CASSPGLAYQSEYNEQFF
v_gene: TRBV28; d_gene: .; j_gene: TRBJ1-4; abundance: once; CDR3nt: TGTGCCAGCAGACTCTGGGGCGGTGCAACTAATGAAAAACTGTTTTTT; CDR3aa: CASRLWGGATNEKLFF
v_gene: TRBV14; d_gene: TRBD2; j_gene: TRBJ2-1; abundance: .; CDR3nt: TGTGCCAGCAGCCGGAGCGGGACCACCACCTACAATGAGCAGTTCTTC; CDR3aa: CASSRSGTTTYNEQFF